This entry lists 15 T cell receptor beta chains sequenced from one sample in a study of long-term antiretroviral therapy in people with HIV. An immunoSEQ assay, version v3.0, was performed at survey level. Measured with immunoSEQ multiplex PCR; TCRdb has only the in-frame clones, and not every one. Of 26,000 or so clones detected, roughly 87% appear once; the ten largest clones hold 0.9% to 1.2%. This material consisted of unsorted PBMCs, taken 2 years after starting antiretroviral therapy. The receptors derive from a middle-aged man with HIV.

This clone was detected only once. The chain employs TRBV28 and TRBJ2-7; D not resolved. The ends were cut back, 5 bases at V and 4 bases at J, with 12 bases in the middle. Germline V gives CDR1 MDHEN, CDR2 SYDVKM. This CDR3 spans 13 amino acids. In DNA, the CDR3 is TGTGCCAGCAGTCAAACGTACACGTACGAGCAGTACTTC. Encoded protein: CASSQTYTYEQYF. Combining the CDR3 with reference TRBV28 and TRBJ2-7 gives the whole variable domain DVKVTQSSRYLVKRTGEKVFLECVQDMDHENMFWYRQDPGLGLRLIYFSYDVKMKEKGDIPEGYSVSREKKERFSLILESASTNQTSMYLCASSQTYTYEQYFGPGTRLTVT.

The CDR3 reads CARLSEDFPSYEQYF. The CDR3 DNA is TGCGCCCGACTTTCGGAGGACTTCCCATCCTACGAGCAGTACTTC. The chain joins TRBV23-1 to TRBJ2-7, with a tentative D call TRBD2 (5 bases). TRBV23-1 is an ORF for which the function is uncertain. The CDR3 is made up of 15 amino acids. The V gene lost 11 bases and the J gene lost 1 base, with 21 bases spanning the gap.

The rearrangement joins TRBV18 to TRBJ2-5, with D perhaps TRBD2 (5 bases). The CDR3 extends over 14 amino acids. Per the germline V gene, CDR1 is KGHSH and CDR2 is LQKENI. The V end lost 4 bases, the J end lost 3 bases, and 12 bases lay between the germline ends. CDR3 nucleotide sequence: TGTGCCAGCTCACAGAGCCTGACTAAAGAGACCCAGTACTTC. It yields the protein CASSQSLTKETQYF.

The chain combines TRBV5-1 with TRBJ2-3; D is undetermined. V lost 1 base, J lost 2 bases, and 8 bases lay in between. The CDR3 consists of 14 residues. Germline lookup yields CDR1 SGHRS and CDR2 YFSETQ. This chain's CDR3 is CASSLRPNTDTQYF. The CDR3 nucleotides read TGCGCCAGCAGCTTGAGGCCGAACACAGATACGCAGTATTTT. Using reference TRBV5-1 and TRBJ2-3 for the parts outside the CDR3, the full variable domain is KAGVTQTPRYLIKTRGQQVTLSCSPISGHRSVSWYQQTPGQGLQFLFEYFSETQRNKGNFPGRFSGRQFSNSRSEMNVSTLELGDSALYLCASSLRPNTDTQYFGPGTRLTVL.

Written as DNA, the CDR3 is TGTGCCAGCAGTCCCAGTCGGGGCTACAATGAGCAGTTCTTC. This translates into CASSPSRGYNEQFF. This rearrangement joins TRBV27 to TRBJ2-1, with TRBD2 as a possible D gene (5 bases). V lost 5 bases and J lost 3, with 11 bases in between. Germline V lookup: CDR1 MNHEY, CDR2 SMNVEV (reference sequence). The CDR3 is 14 residues long.

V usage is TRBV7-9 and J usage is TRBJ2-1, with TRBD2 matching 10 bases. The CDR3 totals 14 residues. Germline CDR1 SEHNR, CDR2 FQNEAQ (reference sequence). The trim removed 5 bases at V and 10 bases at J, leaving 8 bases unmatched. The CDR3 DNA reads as TGTGCCAGCAGCCAAACTAGCGGGATAGGAGAGCAGTTCTTC. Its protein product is CASSQTSGIGEQFF.

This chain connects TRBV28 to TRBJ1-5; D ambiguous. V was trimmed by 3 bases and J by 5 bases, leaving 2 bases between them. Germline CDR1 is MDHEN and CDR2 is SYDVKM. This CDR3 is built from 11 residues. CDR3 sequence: CASSFHQPQHF. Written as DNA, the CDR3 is TGTGCCAGCAGTTTTCATCAGCCCCAGCATTTT.

The CDR3 DNA follows: TGTGCCAGCTCACTAGTGGTGGGAGTAACTTATGGTGAAAAACTGTTTTTT. This codes for CASSLVVGVTYGEKLFF. This rearrangement joins TRBV18 to TRBJ1-4; D unresolved. This CDR3 is 17 amino acids long. Per germline, CDR1 KGHSH and CDR2 LQKENI. Deletions cut 4 bases from V and 7 bases from J, with 22 bases between. Complete variable domain (other parts from reference TRBV18 and TRBJ1-4): NAGVMQNPRHLVRRRGQEARLRCSPMKGHSHVYWYRQLPEEGLKFMVYLQKENIIDESGMPKERFSAEFPKEGPSILRIQQVVRGDSAAYFCASSLVVGVTYGEKLFFGSGTQLSVL.

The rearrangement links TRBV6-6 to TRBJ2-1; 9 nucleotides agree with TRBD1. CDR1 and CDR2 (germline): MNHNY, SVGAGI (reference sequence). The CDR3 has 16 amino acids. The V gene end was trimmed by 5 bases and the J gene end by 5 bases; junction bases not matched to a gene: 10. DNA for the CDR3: TGTGCCAGCAGTCCCCAGGACAGGGGTCCCAACAATGAGCAGTTCTTC. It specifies CASSPQDRGPNNEQFF.

CDR3 DNA: TGTGCCAGCAGGCCCCAGGGGGCCTCTAGCTACGAGCAGTACTTC. Its protein is CASRPQGASSYEQYF. V usage is TRBV6-5 and J usage is TRBJ2-7, with TRBD1 matching 8 bases. CDR3 length: 15 residues. Germline values: CDR1 MNHEY, CDR2 SVGAGI. V trimming: 6 bases; J trimming: 3 bases; junction bases outside the gene matches: 10.

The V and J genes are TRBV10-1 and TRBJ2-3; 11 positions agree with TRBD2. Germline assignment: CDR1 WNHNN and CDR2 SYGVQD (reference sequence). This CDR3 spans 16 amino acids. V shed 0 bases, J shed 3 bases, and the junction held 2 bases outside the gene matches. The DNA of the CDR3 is TGCGCCAGCAGTGAGTCGCCTAGCGGGAGGACAGATACGCAGTATTTT. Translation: CASSESPSGRTDTQYF.

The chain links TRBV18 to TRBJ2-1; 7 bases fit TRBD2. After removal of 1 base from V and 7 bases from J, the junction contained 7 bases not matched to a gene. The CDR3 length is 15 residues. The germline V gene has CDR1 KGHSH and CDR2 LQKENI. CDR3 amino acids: CASSPLRERHNEQFF. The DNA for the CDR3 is TGTGCCAGCTCACCACTGCGGGAGAGGCATAATGAGCAGTTCTTC.

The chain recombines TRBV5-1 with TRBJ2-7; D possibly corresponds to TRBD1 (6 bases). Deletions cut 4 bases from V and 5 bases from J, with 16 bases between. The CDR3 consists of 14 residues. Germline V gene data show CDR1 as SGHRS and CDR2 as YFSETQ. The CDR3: CASSVQGPSNEQYF. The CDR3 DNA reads TGCGCCAGCAGCGTACAGGGACCGAGCAACGAGCAGTACTTC.

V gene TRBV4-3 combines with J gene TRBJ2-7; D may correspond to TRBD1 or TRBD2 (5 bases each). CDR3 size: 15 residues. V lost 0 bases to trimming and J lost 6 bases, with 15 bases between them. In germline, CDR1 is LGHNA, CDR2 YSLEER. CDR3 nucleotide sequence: TGCGCCAGCAGCCAAGATCAGGGACCCTTAGGCGAGCAGTACTTC. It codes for CASSQDQGPLGEQYF.

The CDR3 loop is CASSPKTAEAHQEKLFF. As DNA, the CDR3 is TGCGCCAGCAGCCCCAAGACAGCGGAGGCCCACCAGGAAAAACTGTTTTTT. J is TRBJ1-4 and V is TRBV5-1; D is perhaps TRBD1 (5 bases). V dropped 4 bases and J dropped 8 bases, with 24 bases sitting between them. Germline V CDR1 and CDR2: SGHRS, YFSETQ. CDR3 length equals 17 residues.